These 5 T cell receptor beta chains were sequenced from one sample in a study of early T cells in non-severe SARS-CoV-2 infection. TCRdb re-derived calls from the 5' RACE reads in MiXCR, one entry per CDR3 protein. The sample carries about 81,000 distinct CDR3 sequences, 13% to 15% recorded once. Sequenced: whole blood. These receptors all stem from an adult who was a healthcare worker with PCR-confirmed SARS-CoV-2 infection or an uninfected control (not recorded which).

The J gene is TRBJ1-4, the V gene TRBV15, with TRBD1 matching 8 bases. The V gene's germline CDR1 is LNHNV and CDR2 YYDKDF (reference sequence). The trim removed 0 bases at V and 10 bases at J, leaving 16 bases unmatched. The CDR3 is 18 amino acids. CDR3 sequence: CATSRDRTRKTGDGKLFF. The CDR3 bases are TGTGCCACCAGCAGAGATAGGACCAGAAAGACAGGGGATGGAAAACTGTTTTTT.

The rearrangement joins TRBV7-6 to TRBJ2-1; TRBD1 matches 8 bases. Germline CDR1 reads SGHVS; CDR2 reads FNYEAQ. J gave up 8 bases and V 3 bases, and 3 bases lay outside the gene matches. CDR3 length equals 13 residues. This CDR3 reads CASSFQQGDEQFF. The CDR3 DNA reads as TGTGCCAGCAGCTTCCAACAGGGGGATGAGCAGTTCTTC.

The chain couples TRBV5-1 to TRBJ2-1, with TRBD2 matching 7 bases. Trimming cost V 2 bases and J 6 bases; bases outside gene matches: 2. CDR3 size: 13 residues. Germline V gene data show CDR1 as SGHRS and CDR2 as YFSETQ. The CDR3 protein is CASSFGEGNEQFF. CDR3 sequence (DNA): TGCGCCAGCAGCTTTGGGGAGGGCAATGAGCAGTTCTTC.

V usage is TRBV3-2 and J usage is TRBJ2-4; no DNA check was done on the table's D call, TRBD2. TRBV3-2 is a pseudogene segment. The CDR3 totals 18 residues. Here the CDR3 DNA reads TGTGCCAGCAGCCAAGGCCCAAGACTAACCCTAGCCAAAAACATTCAGTACTTC. It is translated as CASSQGPRLTLAKNIQYF.

This clonotype was observed at least ten times. The V and J genes are TRBV12-3 or TRBV12-4 and TRBJ2-1, with 13 nucleotides matching TRBD2. The V segment lost 5 bases and the J segment 6 bases; nucleotides outside the gene matches: 4. CDR3 length equals 15 residues. Here the CDR3 DNA reads TGTGCCAGCAGTCTGACTAGCGGGGGGATCAATGAGCAGTTCTTC. As protein: CASSLTSGGINEQFF.